This is a list of T cell receptor beta chains from one sample in a study of Graves' ophthalmopathy and Graves' hyperthyroidism. TCRdb fed the multiplex PCR reads into MiXCR, producing one record per CDR3 protein. This table holds hundreds of thousands of distinct CDR3 sequences, roughly 39% found once. Sequencing was done on a sample of peripheral blood. These receptors originate from an adult man with Graves' ophthalmopathy. Each CDR3 is given with its conserved first and last residue. Clone size is not always given. Where it is, it says once, few, many or a class for expanded clones.

TRBV6-5,many,CASSGGLALHF
TRBV11-2,few,CASSSTSSSQETQYF
TRBV12-3/TRBV12-4,many,CASSWQGRSVSAFF
TRBV12-3/TRBV12-4,many,CASSRTGGSETQYF
TRBV11-2,-,CASSFQVAGQETQYF
TRBV7-3,few,CASSTLGTSGSYEQYF
TRBV19,many,CASSVLTATNEKLFF
TRBV7-2,once,CASSPGTGAFYGYTF
TRBV7-9,once,CASSFGGTPISGNTIYF
TRBV10-3,-,CAISEIGQAYEHF
TRBV5-1,few,CASSLGWGEAYEQYF
TRBV29-1,-,CSAEGLAGASYEQYF
TRBV29-1,-,CSVELGRRAGEQYF
TRBV7-9,-,CASTYSEQYF
TRBV12-3/TRBV12-4,-,CASSFVPGLETQYF
TRBV6-1,-,CASSVIGTEGINEQYF
TRBV6-1,few,CASRHRGESTEAFF
TRBV20-1,-,CSARDSREEETQYF
TRBV4-1,few,CASSQEGLPYGYTF
TRBV2,few,CASTDGTSRETQYF
TRBV4-3,few,CASSQDRRLAGESYEQYF
TRBV4-3,-,CASSYALRDIYTYEQYF
TRBV7-9,many,CASSLGAKRETQYF
TRBV6-2/TRBV6-3,few,CASNPTVMNTEAFF
TRBV10-3,few,CASTWRQVGYEQYF
TRBV10-3,-,CAIKGSGSYQETQYF
TRBV25-1,-,CAGDSPLHF
TRBV7-3,many,CASSLTGQTQETQYF
TRBV19,many,CASSLGQGPPDEKLFF
TRBV6-6,-,CASRRHQATARSYEQYF
TRBV7-2,many,CASSLSGYSNQPQHF
TRBV24-1,many,CATSGATGADNYGYTF
TRBV2,many,CASSYSSALGETQYF
TRBV5-1,-,CASSKLAGGSQTQYF
TRBV20-1,many,CSAKGWGGQPQHF
TRBV9,few,CASSVRGRGGEQYF